The clone carrying this T cell receptor beta chain has a handful of counts. Its antigen is as yet unknown. Authors' analysis steps: There were a median of around 96,000 TCRs per sample, with a range from about 23,224 to 690,600. MiXCR, run by TCRdb on the RACE reads, gives a single entry per CDR3 protein. These V and J calls originate from TCRdb's pipeline instead of the authors' own analysis. The sample has 180,000 or so distinct CDR3 sequences, about 14% seen once. Time point described: patch test 1, 2 weeks after DPC sensitization. Treatment here: therapeutic diphenylcyclopropenone sensitization with weekly scalp DPC. The sample belongs to a study of human T cells and chemical hapten exposure. Study observations and caveats: The donor cohort had alopecia, so its immune response may not match that of healthy people. Positively correlated with patch test score were the counts of PT1 expanded TCRs.

V dropped 2 bases and J dropped 8; count of bases not matched to a gene: 8. Germline V gives CDR1 SGHTS, CDR2 YDEGEE. The CDR3 sequence is 16 residues long. This rearrangement joins TRBV5-8 to TRBJ2-1, with TRBD2 identical over 12 bases. The sample here was whole blood, taken in connection with sensitization to the hapten diphenylcyclopropenone (DPC). This TCR was sampled from a woman in her 30s with alopecia areata. Some clones in this sample may be carry-over from other donors' samples. The CDR3 sequence: CASSLGLAGLDDEQFF. The CDR3 DNA follows: TGTGCCAGCAGCTTAGGACTAGCGGGACTCGATGATGAGCAGTTCTTC.